One and the same sample provided the 30 T cell receptor beta chains below, sequenced in a study of blood T cell repertoires in COVID-19. Sequencing used immunoSEQ multiplex PCR; TCRdb keeps in-frame clones, though not all of them. Here the sample spans 230,000 or so clones, 84% being singletons. Material for sequencing was peripheral blood. These receptors all stem from a woman aged 40 to 50 who had recovered from COVID-19.

Only a few counts were recorded for this clone. V usage is TRBV7-2 and J usage is TRBJ1-2; no firm D call. The CDR3 has 15 amino acids. CDR1 and CDR2 from the germline V gene are SGHTA and FQGNSA. V was cut by 4 bases and J by 3 bases, with 15 bases left in between. DNA for the CDR3: TGTGCCAGCAGCTCCAGGATCGCCAATGACTATGGCTACACCTTC. Amino acid sequence: CASSSRIANDYGYTF.

CDR3: CASSPSGGLYGYTF. As DNA, the CDR3 is TGTGCCAGCTCACCGTCCGGGGGTCTCTATGGCTACACCTTC. The chain couples TRBV18 to TRBJ1-2; D is possibly TRBD1 (5 bases). The CDR3 runs 14 residues. Per the germline V gene, CDR1 is KGHSH and CDR2 is LQKENI. Trimming took 3 bases from V and 4 from J, leaving 12 bases between them.

This clone occurred once. The chain carries TRBV5-6 and TRBJ1-1; D unresolved. Germline CDR1 reads SGHDT; CDR2 reads YYEEEE. There are 15 residues in the CDR3. V lost 4 bases and J lost 1, with 14 bases in between. The CDR3 spells CASSRDLSGNTEAFF. CDR3 bases: TGTGCCAGCAGCCGAGACCTGAGCGGGAACACTGAAGCTTTCTTT.

DNA of the CDR3: TGCAGTGTGTCAGGGCTTTATGGCTACACCTTC. Its translation: CSVSGLYGYTF. V is TRBV20-1 and J is TRBJ1-2; D perhaps matches TRBD1 (5 bases). Trimming removed 7 bases at V and 5 bases at J, with 11 bases between. Germline CDR1 reads DFQATT; CDR2 reads SNEGSKA (reference sequence). CDR3 length equals 11 residues.

V gene TRBV28 combines with J gene TRBJ2-5, with a possible D match to TRBD2 (5 bases). Germline-derived CDR1 and CDR2 are MDHEN and SYDVKM. The CDR3 consists of 14 residues. Trimming took 4 bases from V and 2 from J, leaving 11 bases between them. Here the CDR3 DNA reads TGTGCCAGCAGTTCTCCCGGACTGCAAGAGACCCAGTACTTC. This codes for CASSSPGLQETQYF.

The rearrangement joins TRBV7-2 to TRBJ2-3, with 8 nucleotides matching TRBD2. The CDR3 runs 16 residues. V dropped 2 bases and J dropped 3; count of bases not matched to a gene: 7. In germline, CDR1 is SGHTA, CDR2 FQGNSA. CDR3 loop: CASSLQSGGWTDTQYF. DNA of the CDR3: TGTGCCAGCAGCTTACAGAGCGGGGGATGGACAGATACGCAGTATTTT.

The rearrangement uses TRBV12-3 or TRBV12-4 and TRBJ1-6; the D is unclear. The CDR3 runs 13 residues. V was clipped by 6 bases and J by 8 bases, with 11 bases between them. The CDR3 loop is CASSLTDDSPLHF. The CDR3 DNA reads as TGTGCCAGCAGCTTAACAGATGATTCACCCCTCCACTTT.

The chain recombines TRBV3-1 (or the pseudogene TRBV3-2) with TRBJ1-2; 9 bases match TRBD1. Germline lookup yields CDR1 LGHDT and CDR2 YNNKEL (reference sequence). Trimming at V came to 4 bases and at J to 6 bases, leaving 12 bases not matched to a gene. The CDR3 consists of 16 residues. In DNA form, the CDR3 reads TGTGCCAGCAGCCTAACGGTAACAGGGGGCGCGGATGGCTACACCTTC. It translates to CASSLTVTGGADGYTF.

The V and J genes are TRBV24-1 and TRBJ2-1, with 13 bases aligning to TRBD2. V shed 10 bases, J shed 6 bases, and the junction held 2 bases outside the gene matches. The CDR3 runs 13 residues. Germline values: CDR1 KGHDR, CDR2 SFDVKD. In DNA form, the CDR3 reads TGTGCCACAAGACTAGCGGGGGGCAATGAGCAGTTCTTC. Amino acid sequence: CATRLAGGNEQFF.

DNA for the CDR3: TGTGCCAGCAGTTTAGCGGGGTGGTCGGGCGGGGAGCTGTTTTTT. It yields the protein CASSLAGWSGGELFF. The chain combines TRBV5-4 with TRBJ2-2; TRBD2 aligns across 8 bases. V was clipped by 5 bases and J by 7 bases; unmatched bases: 10. The germline V gene has CDR1 SGHNT and CDR2 YYREEE (reference sequence). There are 15 residues in the CDR3.

The rearrangement links TRBV4-2 to TRBJ1-4, with TRBD1 matching over 8 bases. Trimming removed 0 bases from V and 4 bases from J; junction bases left unmatched: 19. The CDR3 consists of 21 residues. Germline lookup yields CDR1 LGHNA and CDR2 YNFKEQ. As DNA, the CDR3 is TGTGCCAGCAGCCAAGATGATATGGGCAGGGGGCTTTCTGCCAATAATGAAAAACTGTTTTTT. This gives the protein CASSQDDMGRGLSANNEKLFF.

The chain combines TRBV5-1 with TRBJ1-3, with D hard to call. The CDR3 consists of 15 residues. Germline CDR1 and CDR2: SGHRS and YFSETQ. Deletions cut 1 base from V and 0 bases from J, with 8 bases between. The CDR3 sequence: CASSLLPGSGNTIYF. DNA of the CDR3: TGCGCCAGCAGCTTGCTTCCGGGCTCTGGAAACACCATATATTTT.

The chain joins TRBV27 to TRBJ1-6; TRBD1 matches 7 bases. Germline CDR1 reads MNHEY; CDR2 reads SMNVEV (reference sequence). CDR3 length: 14 residues. V dropped 3 bases and J dropped 7; count of bases not matched to a gene: 3. CDR3 coding DNA: TGTGCCAGCAGTTTCGGGACAGTGAATTCACCCCTCCACTTT. Residues: CASSFGTVNSPLHF.

The V and J genes are TRBV28 and TRBJ2-1; D is possibly TRBD2 (6 bases). V gave up 2 bases and J gave up 4 bases, with 12 bases separating them. Germline-derived CDR1 and CDR2 are MDHEN and SYDVKM. This CDR3 is built from 15 residues. The CDR3 nucleotides read TGTGCCAGCAGTTTACCAGGGACTGAGTACAATGAGCAGTTCTTC. It specifies CASSLPGTEYNEQFF.

This clone was recorded many times. As DNA, the CDR3 is TGTGCCACCAGTGACCCGACAGGGGGCTCCTACAATGAGCAGTTCTTC. Protein product: CATSDPTGGSYNEQFF. The chain carries TRBV24-1 and TRBJ2-1; 9 bases are a match to TRBD1. The CDR3 has 16 amino acids. V shed 4 bases, J shed 0 bases, and the junction held 3 bases outside the gene matches. Germline-derived CDR1 and CDR2 are KGHDR and SFDVKD.

This chain connects TRBV29-1 to TRBJ1-4; D uncertain. CDR3 length: 10 amino acids. V was cut by 4 bases and J by 10 bases, with 7 bases left in between. Germline lookup yields CDR1 SQVTM and CDR2 ANQGSEA. CDR3: CSVVSGKLFF. The CDR3 DNA sequence: TGCAGCGTTGTGAGTGGAAAACTGTTTTTT.

This clone appeared a single time. V is TRBV6-5 and J is TRBJ1-1; TRBD1 matches at 8 bases. The CDR3 runs 14 residues. V lost 4 bases and J lost 5; bases outside the gene matches: 6. The germline CDR1 and CDR2 sequences are MNHEY and SVGAGI. The CDR3 protein is CASSSRTGRTEAFF. CDR3 bases: TGTGCCAGCAGTTCGCGGACAGGGAGAACTGAAGCTTTCTTT.

The chain employs TRBV2 and TRBJ2-5; unclear D gene. The CDR3 spans 11 residues. V dropped 4 bases and J dropped 3 bases, with 3 bases sitting between them. The germline V gene encodes CDR1 SNHLY and CDR2 FYNNEI. CDR3 in amino acids: CASSAEETQYF. The DNA of the CDR3 is TGTGCCAGCAGTGCCGAAGAGACCCAGTACTTC.

This rearrangement joins TRBV6-2 or TRBV6-3 to TRBJ1-5, with 7 bases lining up with TRBD1. Trimming took 5 bases from V and 4 from J; bases not matched to a gene: 5. CDR1 and CDR2 from the germline V gene are MNHEY and SVGEGT. The CDR3 totals 14 residues. The CDR3 bases are TGTGCCAGCAGTGGGGGGACAGCTAATCAGCCCCAGCATTTT. Its translation: CASSGGTANQPQHF.

This clone appeared a single time. The chain is built from TRBV7-2 and TRBJ2-5, with D hard to call. V was trimmed by 7 bases and J by 2 bases, leaving 11 bases between them. This CDR3 is 13 amino acids long. From germline, CDR1 is SGHTA and CDR2 FQGNSA. The CDR3 loop is CASTSFVQETQYF. DNA for the CDR3: TGTGCCAGCACCTCTTTTGTACAAGAGACCCAGTACTTC.

The J gene is TRBJ2-5, the V gene TRBV5-4; D may be TRBD2 (7 bases). Germline assignment: CDR1 SGHNT and CDR2 YYREEE (reference sequence). The CDR3 loop spans 13 amino acids. The ends were cut back, 4 bases at V and 2 bases at J, with 9 bases in the middle. CDR3 sequence reads: CASSSGTQETQYF. CDR3 DNA: TGTGCCAGCAGCAGCGGGACACAAGAGACCCAGTACTTC.

V is TRBV7-6 and J is TRBJ2-5; TRBD1 matches 8 bases. V lost 5 bases, J lost 0 bases, and 2 bases stayed unmatched. From germline, CDR1 is SGHVS and CDR2 FNYEAQ. This CDR3 is 14 amino acids long. Written as DNA, the CDR3 is TGTGCCAGCAGCGGGGGACAGGACCAAGAGACCCAGTACTTC. Protein: CASSGGQDQETQYF.

V gene TRBV11-3 combines with J gene TRBJ2-1, with TRBD2 matching 11 bases. V was clipped by 4 bases and J by 5 bases; unmatched bases: 4. Germline CDR1 reads SGHNT; CDR2 reads YENEEA. CDR3 size: 15 residues. The chain's CDR3 is CASSSGLAENNEQFF. The CDR3 DNA follows: TGTGCCAGCAGCTCGGGACTAGCGGAGAACAATGAGCAGTTCTTC.

The rearrangement links TRBV19 to TRBJ2-1, with no clear D. V lost 3 bases, J lost 0 bases, and 6 bases lay in between. Germline CDR1 LNHDA, CDR2 SQIVND (reference sequence). This CDR3 spans 14 amino acids. DNA for the CDR3: TGTGCCAGTAGTATTCCGGGCTCCTACAATGAGCAGTTCTTC. This translates into CASSIPGSYNEQFF. Looking up the rest from reference TRBV19 and TRBJ2-1 gives the full variable domain: DGGITQSPKYLFRKEGQNVTLSCEQNLNHDAMYWYRQDPGQGLRLIYYSQIVNDFQKGDIAEGYSVSREKKESFPLTVTSAQKNPTAFYLCASSIPGSYNEQFFGPGTRLTVL.

The gene calls are TRBV28 and TRBJ2-7; D remains ambiguous. Trimming removed 5 bases at V and 3 bases at J, with 5 bases between. This CDR3 has 11 residues. CDR1 and CDR2 (germline): MDHEN, SYDVKM. The CDR3 nucleotides are TGTGCCAGCAGTCGAGTCTACGAGCAGTACTTC. Translating it yields CASSRVYEQYF.

The rearrangement uses TRBV5-1 and TRBJ1-1; tentative D call: TRBD1 (6 bases). V lost 1 base to trimming and J lost 1 base, with 8 bases between them. Germline lookup yields CDR1 SGHRS and CDR2 YFSETQ. The CDR3 is 14 residues long. The CDR3 nucleotides read TGCGCCAGCAGCTTGACAGGGTCGAACACTGAAGCTTTCTTT. Its protein product is CASSLTGSNTEAFF.

The V and J genes are TRBV19 and TRBJ2-6; 8 bases are shared with TRBD1. V dropped 5 bases and J dropped 2; count of bases not matched to a gene: 8. This CDR3 region has 17 residues. Germline assignment: CDR1 LNHDA and CDR2 SQIVND (reference sequence). The CDR3 here is CASSVGQADAGANVLTF. In nucleotides, the CDR3 is TGTGCCAGTAGTGTGGGACAGGCGGACGCTGGGGCCAACGTCCTGACTTTC. Using reference TRBV19 and TRBJ2-6 for the parts outside the CDR3, the full variable domain is DGGITQSPKYLFRKEGQNVTLSCEQNLNHDAMYWYRQDPGQGLRLIYYSQIVNDFQKGDIAEGYSVSREKKESFPLTVTSAQKNPTAFYLCASSVGQADAGANVLTFGAGSRLTVL.

The chain is built from TRBV6-2 or TRBV6-3 and TRBJ2-2, with a tentative D call TRBD1 (6 bases). This CDR3 comprises 14 residues. Deletions cut 6 bases from V and 3 bases from J, with 11 bases between. Germline V CDR1 and CDR2: MNHEY, SVGEGT. The CDR3 DNA is TGTGCCAGCAGCCTTCAGGGGTACACCGGGGAGCTGTTTTTT. This gives the protein CASSLQGYTGELFF.

V and J are TRBV29-1 and TRBJ2-1; 9 bases fit TRBD1. V trimming: 7 bases; J trimming: 5 bases; junction bases outside the gene matches: 0. In germline, CDR1 is SQVTM, CDR2 ANQGSEA. This CDR3 comprises 11 residues. CDR3 protein: CSGDRDNEQFF. CDR3 coding DNA: TGCAGCGGGGACAGGGACAATGAGCAGTTCTTC.

This clone was observed once. CDR3 nucleotides: TGTGCCAGCAGTTACTACCTCGGGACAGCGAATTCACCCCTCCACTTT. Protein: CASSYYLGTANSPLHF. The V gene is TRBV6-5, the J gene TRBJ1-6, with 7 bases fitting TRBD1. Germline lookup yields CDR1 MNHEY and CDR2 SVGAGI. Trimming took 1 base from V and 7 from J; bases not matched to a gene: 7. This CDR3 contains 16 residues.